Only one count was recorded for the clone carrying this TCR beta chain. The data belong to a study of T cell changes during pregnancy in multiple sclerosis. TCRdb's table, derived via immunoSEQ multiplex PCR, lists solely in-frame clones and lacks some. The table shows tens of thousands of clones, with 91% occurring only once. CDR3 length: 13 amino acids. Germline CDR1 SNHLY, CDR2 FYNNEI. The trim removed 7 bases at V and 4 bases at J, leaving 2 bases unmatched. The V call is TRBV2, the J call TRBJ1-1, with 11 bases lining up with TRBD1. The sequences come from peripheral blood, collected after pregnancy. This TCR was sampled from a female donor in good health, enrolled as a control in a pregnancy study. In DNA form, the CDR3 reads TGTGCCAGCACAGGGACAGGGGGCACTGAAGCTTTCTTT. Translation gives CASTGTGGTEAFF.